Listed below are T cell receptor beta chains from one sample, sequenced in a study of CD8 T cells in Susac syndrome. TCRdb recomputed calls from the immunoSEQ multiplex PCR reads with MiXCR, one row per CDR3 protein. Here the sample spans more than 100,000 distinct CDR3 sequences, roughly 80% being singletons. Specimen: CD8+ T cells from PBMCs. All receptors come from a human donor with multiple sclerosis. The CDR3 runs from the conserved cysteine through the conserved F or W. D genes are given only for firm matches. Clone size, where shown, is once, few, many, or a class for clones that have expanded.

V gene,D gene,J gene,clone size,CDR3 DNA,CDR3 protein
TRBV30,-,TRBJ1-1,-,TGTGCCTGGCGAGGGTTGGACACTGAAGCTTTCTTT,CAWRGLDTEAFF
TRBV6-2/TRBV6-3,-,TRBJ2-1,-,TGTGCCAGCAACCCCAAACGGTCCTACAATGAGCAGTTCTTC,CASNPKRSYNEQFF
TRBV7-6,-,TRBJ2-5,few,TGTGCCAGCTCGCCCGCGCTAGCAGAGACCCAGTACTTC,CASSPALAETQYF
TRBV4-1,-,TRBJ1-1,-,TGCGCCAGCAGCCAAATGACCCGGAACACTGAAGCTTTCTTT,CASSQMTRNTEAFF
TRBV6-1,-,TRBJ2-1,-,TGTGCCAGCAGGCGAGGTGAGCAGTTCTTC,CASRRGEQFF
TRBV5-1,-,TRBJ2-2,-,TGCGCCAGCAGCTTGGGATACGCGGAGCTGTTTTTT,CASSLGYAELFF
TRBV6-6,-,TRBJ2-5,-,TGTGCCAGCAGTTACTCGAGCGGCGACCAAGAGACCCAGTACTTC,CASSYSSGDQETQYF
TRBV27,-,TRBJ1-5,-,TGTGCCAGCAGTTACAGCTTCTTTCAGCCCCAGCATTTT,CASSYSFFQPQHF
TRBV20-1,TRBD2,TRBJ2-1,-,TGCAGTGCTAGGGGGCTGCGGGGGGGCAATGAGCAGTTCTTC,CSARGLRGGNEQFF
TRBV4-1,TRBD2,TRBJ2-5,-,TGCGCCAGCAGCCAAGACCGACTAGCGGGATATGGTCGAAGGTCGGAGACCCAGTACTTC,CASSQDRLAGYGRRSETQYF
TRBV7-9,-,TRBJ2-7,-,TGTGCCAGCAGCCGGACGGACCCCTACGAGCAGTACTTC,CASSRTDPYEQYF
TRBV7-3,TRBD2,TRBJ2-1,once,TGTGCCAGCAGCCCGGGACTAGCGGGAGACGGAGTTGACAATGAGCAGTTCTTC,CASSPGLAGDGVDNEQFF
TRBV19,-,TRBJ1-2,-,TGTGCCAGTAGTATAGGAGCAAGTGGCTACACCTTC,CASSIGASGYTF
TRBV27,TRBD1,TRBJ1-2,-,TGTGCCAGCAGACCGGGACAGGAAAATAGGGGCTACACCTTC,CASRPGQENRGYTF
TRBV7-8,-,TRBJ1-4,-,TGTGCCAGCAGCCCAATAACGGGGTCTGGAAAACTGTTTTTT,CASSPITGSGKLFF
TRBV29-1,TRBD2,TRBJ2-1,-,TGCAGCGTTGAAATGTCTAGCGGGGGGGTTGGCTACAATGAGCAGTTCTTC,CSVEMSSGGVGYNEQFF
TRBV12-3/TRBV12-4,TRBD2,TRBJ2-3,-,TGTGCCAGCAGTTATCCTGGCGGGGGGGCAGATACGCAGTATTTT,CASSYPGGGADTQYF
TRBV21-1,-,TRBJ1-4,-,TGTGCCAGCAGCAACTTAGGCAGCCGTAATGAAAAACTGTTTTTT,CASSNLGSRNEKLFF
TRBV10-1,-,TRBJ1-1,-,TGCGCCAGCAGCACCCAAGACAGGCTTAACCAGATCGACACTGAAGCTTTCTTT,CASSTQDRLNQIDTEAFF
TRBV27,-,TRBJ2-3,-,TGTGCCAGCAGTTTATGGGCGGGAGATACGCAGTATTTT,CASSLWAGDTQYF
TRBV14,TRBD1,TRBJ1-2,-,TGTGCCAGCAGCCAAGGGGGGACAGGGGTCCCTGGCTACACCTTC,CASSQGGTGVPGYTF
TRBV15,-,TRBJ1-5,-,TGTGCCACCAGCAGAGAGGGGACGCGACAACCTCTAGGGAATCAGCCCCAGCATTTT,CATSREGTRQPLGNQPQHF
TRBV19,-,TRBJ2-1,few,TGTGCCAGTAGTATAGTTTCGGGGGTAGTGCGCGGCAATGAGCAGTTCTTC,CASSIVSGVVRGNEQFF
TRBV5-1,-,TRBJ2-7,-,TGCGCCAGCAGCTTTACGGAAGAGCAGTACTTC,CASSFTEEQYF